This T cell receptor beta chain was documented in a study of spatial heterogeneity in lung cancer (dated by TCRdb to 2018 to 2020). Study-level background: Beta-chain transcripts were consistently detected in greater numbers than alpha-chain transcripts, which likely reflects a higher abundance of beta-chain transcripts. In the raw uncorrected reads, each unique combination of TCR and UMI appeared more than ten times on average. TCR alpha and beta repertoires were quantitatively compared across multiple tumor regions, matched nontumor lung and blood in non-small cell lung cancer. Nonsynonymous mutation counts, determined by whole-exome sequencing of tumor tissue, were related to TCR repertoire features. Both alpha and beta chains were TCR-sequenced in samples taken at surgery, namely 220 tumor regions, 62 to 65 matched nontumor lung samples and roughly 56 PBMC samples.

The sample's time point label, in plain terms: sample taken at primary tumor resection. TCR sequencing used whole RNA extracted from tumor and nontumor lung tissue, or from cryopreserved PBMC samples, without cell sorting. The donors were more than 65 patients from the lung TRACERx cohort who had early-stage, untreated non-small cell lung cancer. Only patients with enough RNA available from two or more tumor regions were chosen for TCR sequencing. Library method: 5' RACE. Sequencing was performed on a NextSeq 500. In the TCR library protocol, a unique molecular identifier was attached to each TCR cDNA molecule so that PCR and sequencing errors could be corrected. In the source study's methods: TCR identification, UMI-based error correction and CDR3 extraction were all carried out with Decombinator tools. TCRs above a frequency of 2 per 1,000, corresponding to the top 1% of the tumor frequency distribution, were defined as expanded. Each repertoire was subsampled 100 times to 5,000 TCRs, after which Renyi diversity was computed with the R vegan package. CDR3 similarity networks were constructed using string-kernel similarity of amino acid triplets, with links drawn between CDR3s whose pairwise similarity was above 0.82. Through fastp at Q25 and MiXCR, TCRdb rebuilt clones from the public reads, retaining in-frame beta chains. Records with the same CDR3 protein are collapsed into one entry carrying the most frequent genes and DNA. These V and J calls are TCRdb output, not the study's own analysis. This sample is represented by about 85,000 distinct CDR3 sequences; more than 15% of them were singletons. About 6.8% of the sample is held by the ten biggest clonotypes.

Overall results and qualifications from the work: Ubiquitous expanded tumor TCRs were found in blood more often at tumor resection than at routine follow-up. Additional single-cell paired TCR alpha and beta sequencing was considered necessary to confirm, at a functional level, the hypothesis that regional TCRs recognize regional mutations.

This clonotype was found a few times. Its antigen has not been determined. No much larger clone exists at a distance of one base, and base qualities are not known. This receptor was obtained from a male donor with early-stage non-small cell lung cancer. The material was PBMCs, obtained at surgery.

The CDR3 protein: CASSQDDGTAYGYTF. The nucleotide sequence is given as TGCGCCAGCAGCCAAGATGATGGGACTGCATATGGCTACACCTTC. The chain is assembled from TRBV4-3 and TRBJ1-2; perhaps TRBD1 is the D gene, with 5 bases matching. The V and J ends are trimmed by 0 bases and 5 bases, leaving 13 bases between them. CDR1 LGHNA and CDR2 YSLEER are derived from the germline V gene. From its cysteine to its phenylalanine, the CDR3 spans 15 amino acids. Here the CDR3 DNA is all that survives: 45 bases in frame from base 1.